A selection of T cell receptor beta chains follows, all from one sample in a study of blood T cell repertoires in COVID-19. Produced via immunoSEQ multiplex PCR; TCRdb's table is partial and in-frame only. The table shows under 75,000 clones, with 70% to 80% occurring only once. The sequencing input was peripheral blood. The receptor set was obtained from an elderly woman with acute or convalescent COVID-19. CDR3s include the opening cysteine and the closing phenylalanine or tryptophan. D genes are given only for firm matches. Clone sizes are given selectively: once, few, many, or a class where the clone is expanded.

D	V	size	J	CDR3	DNA
.	TRBV28	once	TRBJ1-2	CASSLRQDGYTF	TGTGCCAGCAGTTTACGGCAGGATGGCTACACCTTC
.	TRBV2	.	TRBJ1-1	CASSVFSNTEAFF	TGTGCCAGCAGTGTTTTCAGTAACACTGAAGCTTTCTTT
.	TRBV7-9	.	TRBJ1-1	CASTLGEAFF	TGTGCCAGCACCCTCGGGGAAGCTTTCTTT
TRBD2	TRBV9	.	TRBJ2-7	CASSVGLAGIYEQYF	TGTGCCAGCAGCGTAGGGTTAGCGGGGATCTACGAGCAGTACTTC
TRBD1	TRBV28	.	TRBJ1-4	CASRGGQGLGEKLFF	TGTGCCAGCAGGGGAGGACAGGGGCTGGGTGAAAAACTGTTTTTT
TRBD2	TRBV3-1/TRBV3-2	.	TRBJ2-1	CASSRYTGTSSNEQFF	TGTGCCAGCAGCCGATACACCGGGACTAGTTCGAATGAGCAGTTCTTC
.	TRBV6-5	.	TRBJ2-3	CASSYVETDTQYF	TGTGCCAGCAGTTACGTCGAGACAGATACGCAGTATTTT
TRBD1	TRBV4-1	.	TRBJ1-2	CASSLGTGTYGYTF	TGCGCCAGCAGCCTCGGGACAGGGACCTATGGCTACACCTTC
.	TRBV6-5	.	TRBJ1-2	CASSYSRVESGYTF	TGTGCCAGCAGTTATAGCAGGGTGGAGAGCGGCTACACCTTC
TRBD2	TRBV14	.	TRBJ2-7	CASSQGLAGAYEQYF	TGTGCCAGCAGCCAAGGACTAGCGGGAGCTTACGAGCAGTACTTC
.	TRBV10-1	.	TRBJ1-5	CASSEDGDQPQHF	TGCGCCAGCAGTGAGGACGGGGATCAGCCCCAGCATTTT
.	TRBV18	.	TRBJ2-7	CASSTRGAEQYF	TGTGCCAGCTCCACCCGGGGGGCCGAGCAGTACTTC
.	TRBV21-1	.	TRBJ2-7	CASSKAPDLKQGLPYEQYF	TGTGCCAGCAGCAAAGCCCCGGACCTAAAACAGGGGCTCCCCTACGAGCAGTACTTC
TRBD1	TRBV10-3	.	TRBJ1-6	CAISESSGTGRSPLHF	TGTGCCATCAGTGAGTCATCCGGGACAGGGAGGTCACCCCTCCACTTT
.	TRBV29-1	.	TRBJ1-3	CSVVRDTRSGNTIYF	TGCAGCGTGGTTCGGGACACGCGATCTGGAAACACCATATATTTT
.	TRBV29-1	.	TRBJ1-1	CSVQGLDEAFF	TGCAGCGTTCAGGGGTTGGATGAAGCTTTCTTT
.	TRBV5-4	.	TRBJ2-3	CASSLGTATDTQYF	TGTGCCAGCAGCTTGGGGACAGCCACAGATACGCAGTATTTT
.	TRBV27	few	TRBJ2-2	CASRGAGAALNTGELFF	TGTGCCAGCAGGGGAGCAGGGGCCGCCTTGAACACCGGGGAGCTGTTTTTT
.	TRBV5-1	.	TRBJ2-5	CASSFGDRETQYF	TGCGCCAGCAGCTTCGGGGATCGAGAGACCCAGTACTTC
TRBD1	TRBV7-9	.	TRBJ1-2	CASGTGISINGYTF	TGTGCCAGTGGGACAGGGATTAGTATTAATGGCTACACCTTC
.	TRBV19	.	TRBJ1-4	CASSSSGAARLFF	TGTGCCAGTAGTAGCTCGGGAGCCGCGCGACTGTTTTTT
.	TRBV28	many	TRBJ1-2	CASSFVGGDYGYTF	TGTGCCAGCAGTTTTGTAGGGGGAGACTATGGCTACACCTTC
TRBD2	TRBV5-8	.	TRBJ2-2	CASSSPAGGIGELFF	TGTGCCAGCAGCTCCCCGGCGGGAGGCATCGGGGAGCTGTTTTTT
TRBD2	TRBV28	.	TRBJ2-7	CASRKTSGASYEQYF	TGTGCCAGCAGGAAGACTAGCGGAGCCTCCTACGAGCAGTACTTC
TRBD2	TRBV5-1	.	TRBJ2-1	CASSSRPGGRAGDEQFF	TGCGCCAGCAGCTCCCGGCCGGGCGGGAGGGCAGGCGATGAGCAGTTCTTC
TRBD1	TRBV18	.	TRBJ1-2	CASSPDRGSNYGYTF	TGTGCCAGCTCACCGGACAGGGGGAGTAATTATGGCTACACCTTC
.	TRBV29-1	few	TRBJ2-2	CSVAQQGDGELFF	TGCAGCGTTGCTCAACAGGGTGACGGGGAGCTGTTTTTT
TRBD1	TRBV5-5	.	TRBJ1-2	CASSLTRTGRDGYTF	TGTGCCAGCAGCCTAACACGGACAGGGCGGGATGGCTACACCTTC
TRBD2	TRBV28	.	TRBJ2-3	CASSLPHLAGPGLDF	TGTGCCAGCAGTCTCCCCCACCTAGCGGGACCCGGGTTGGATTTT
TRBD1	TRBV6-5	.	TRBJ2-3	CASSYSGQGATDTQYF	TGTGCCAGCAGTTACTCGGGACAGGGGGCCACAGATACGCAGTATTTT
.	TRBV13	.	TRBJ2-5	CASGLGRNQETQYF	TGTGCCAGCGGCTTGGGGCGCAACCAAGAGACCCAGTACTTC
.	TRBV28	few	TRBJ2-7	CASSSLLTVEVHYEQYF	TGTGCCAGCAGTTCCCTGTTGACAGTGGAAGTTCACTACGAGCAGTACTTC
TRBD2	TRBV24-1	.	TRBJ2-1	CATSGIPGLANNEQFF	TGTGCCACCAGTGGAATACCGGGACTAGCGAACAATGAGCAGTTCTTC
TRBD1	TRBV28	.	TRBJ1-4	CATTGQLGGEKLFF	TGTGCCACCACGGGACAGCTTGGTGGTGAAAAACTGTTTTTT
.	TRBV11-2	few	TRBJ1-4	CASSLAARGAREKLFF	TGTGCCAGCAGCTTAGCTGCTCGGGGGGCGAGGGAAAAACTGTTTTTT
.	TRBV24-1	.	TRBJ1-6	CATSTALPGSPLHF	TGTGCCACCAGCACGGCTTTACCAGGTTCACCCCTCCACTTT
.	TRBV5-1	few	TRBJ2-2	CARCLGRAPRTGELFF	TGCGCCCGCTGCTTGGGGCGGGCCCCCCGCACCGGGGAGCTGTTTTTT
TRBD1	TRBV7-2	.	TRBJ1-1	CASSSRQGTNTEAFF	TGTGCCAGCAGCTCCCGACAGGGTACGAACACTGAAGCTTTCTTT
TRBD2	TRBV5-1	.	TRBJ2-7	CASSASGTRSYEQYF	TGCGCCAGCAGCGCCTCCGGGACTAGGTCCTACGAGCAGTACTTC
TRBD2	TRBV2	.	TRBJ2-3	CASKKNGRGADTQYF	TGTGCCAGCAAGAAAAACGGGAGGGGTGCAGATACGCAGTATTTT
.	TRBV19	.	TRBJ2-5	CASSSPAGGATQYF	TGTGCCAGTAGTAGCCCGGCCGGTGGGGCGACCCAGTACTTC
.	TRBV19	.	TRBJ2-7	CASSRNRFSYEQYF	TGTGCCAGTAGTCGAAACAGATTCTCCTACGAGCAGTACTTC
.	TRBV18	.	TRBJ2-3	CASSPPLGSGDTQYF	TGTGCCAGCTCACCACCGCTTGGGTCGGGAGATACGCAGTATTTT
.	TRBV6-1	.	TRBJ1-1	CASSGGQGTMNTEAFF	TGTGCCAGCAGTGGTGGTCAGGGGACTATGAACACTGAAGCTTTCTTT
.	TRBV28	once	TRBJ1-6	CASSTPGAGDSPLHF	TGTGCCAGCAGTACTCCCGGCGCGGGGGATTCACCCCTCCACTTT
TRBD1	TRBV5-1	.	TRBJ1-1	CASSLFGTGGMNTEAFF	TGCGCCAGCAGCTTGTTTGGGACAGGTGGGATGAACACTGAAGCTTTCTTT
TRBD2	TRBV7-8	.	TRBJ2-3	CASSPASGEPDTQYF	TGTGCCAGCAGCCCCGCTAGCGGAGAGCCGGATACGCAGTATTTT
TRBD1	TRBV30	.	TRBJ2-3	CARDRVTDTQYF	TGTGCCAGAGACAGGGTAACAGATACGCAGTATTTT
.	TRBV9	once	TRBJ1-5	CASSVDGYTNQPQHF	TGTGCCAGCAGCGTAGACGGGTATACCAATCAGCCCCAGCATTTT
TRBD1	TRBV9	.	TRBJ1-2	CASSGPGGLYGYTF	TGTGCCAGCAGCGGACCAGGGGGGTTATATGGCTACACCTTC